This T cell receptor beta chain was sequenced for a study of identifying expanded T cells in peripheral blood. The study, taken as a whole, reports: Over two and four weeks, about 16 and 19 clones changed, versus around 1.1 between replicates. Clone count variance between approximately 2-week samples rose with total template count.

Sequenced by immunoSEQ multiplex PCR; TCRdb stores in-frame clones only, minus some. The profile shows about 91,000 clones, more than 70% of them singletons. The CDR3 is 14 residues long. The germline V gene encodes CDR1 MNHEY and CDR2 SVGAGI. Trimming cost V 6 bases and J 4 bases; bases outside gene matches: 5. During the collection period, no donor immune events like infections were recorded. Points on this clone: Antigen: not known.

This receptor was taken from a person between 18 and 69 years old in good health. This chain connects TRBV6-5 to TRBJ1-1; 10 bases align to TRBD1. The sample taken for sequencing was blood. The CDR3 DNA sequence: TGTGCCAGCAGCCGAGGGACAGGGGTCACTGAAGCTTTCTTT. It codes for CASSRGTGVTEAFF.